Presented here are 16 T cell receptor beta chains from one specimen sequenced in a study of shared clonotypes between healthy human individuals. Generated by immunoSEQ multiplex PCR, the TCRdb table keeps only in-frame clones and is missing some. The profile shows more than 150,000 clones, around 93% of them singletons. The sequencing sample was made of naive CD4+ T cells sorted from blood. This sample's subset: CD45RA+ positively selected. These receptors came from a woman aged 30 to 39 in good health.

This chain joins TRBV2 and TRBJ2-5; no clear D. The V gene's germline CDR1 is SNHLY and CDR2 FYNNEI. The CDR3 consists of 13 residues. Trimming took 1 base from V and 5 from J, leaving 8 bases between them. The chain's CDR3 is CASSEDGRETQYF. CDR3 DNA: TGTGCCAGCAGTGAAGATGGCAGGGAGACCCAGTACTTC. The full variable domain, its missing parts supplied by reference TRBV2 and TRBJ2-5, is EPEVTQTPSHQVTQMGQEVILRCVPISNHLYFYWYRQILGQKVEFLVSFYNNEISEKSEIFDDQFSVERPDGSNFTLKIRSTKLEDSAMYFCASSEDGRETQYFGPGTRLLVL.

The chain employs TRBV5-1 and TRBJ2-4, with 7 bases identical to TRBD1. The CDR3 covers 13 residues. The ends lost 4 bases at V and 3 bases at J; junction bases unmatched: 1. Germline V gene sequence: CDR1 SGHRS, CDR2 YFSETQ. The CDR3 DNA follows: TGCGCCAGCAGCCGGGACAGCAAAAACATTCAGTACTTC. This encodes CASSRDSKNIQYF.

The chain employs TRBV28 and TRBJ2-3; 8 bases are a match to TRBD1. The CDR3 runs 17 residues. J was trimmed by 3 bases and V by 1 base; bases with no gene match: 9. Germline V gives CDR1 MDHEN, CDR2 SYDVKM. CDR3 in amino acids: CASSLFYSDRVTDTQYF. In DNA form, the CDR3 reads TGTGCCAGCAGTTTATTTTACTCGGACAGGGTTACAGATACGCAGTATTTT.

The chain recombines TRBV5-1 with TRBJ2-2; 13 bases map to TRBD2. Trimming cost V 6 bases and J 8 bases; bases outside gene matches: 16. CDR1 and CDR2 (germline): SGHRS, YFSETQ. The CDR3 extends over 18 amino acids. This CDR3 is CASTFNRGTSGIAGELFF. The CDR3 DNA follows: TGCGCCAGCACCTTCAATCGCGGGACTAGCGGGATAGCGGGGGAGCTGTTTTTT.

This clone was counted a single time. The chain combines TRBV2 with TRBJ2-1, with D unclear. Germline CDR1 SNHLY, CDR2 FYNNEI. The CDR3 length is 12 residues. The V and J ends lost 1 base and 3 bases respectively, with 1 base between them. CDR3 amino acids: CASSEVYNEQFF. The CDR3 nucleotides are TGTGCCAGCAGTGAAGTCTACAATGAGCAGTTCTTC.

The chain recombines TRBV29-1 with TRBJ1-1; D unresolved. Trimming left V 7 bases short and J 3 bases short, with 18 bases between. This CDR3 region has 14 residues. Germline V gene data show CDR1 as SQVTM and CDR2 as ANQGSEA. DNA of the CDR3: TGCAGCGGTTGCAGGCTCCTGAGCGACACTGAAGCTTTCTTT. This codes for CSGCRLLSDTEAFF.

The gene calls are TRBV29-1 and TRBJ1-2; D not certain. Germline CDR1 is SQVTM and CDR2 is ANQGSEA. The CDR3 is 12 amino acids. Trimming took off 6 bases at V and 4 bases at J, with 12 bases between the two ends. The CDR3 coding sequence is TGCAGCGTAAATTCAGGTACCTATGGCTACACCTTC. Translation gives CSVNSGTYGYTF.

The V gene is TRBV28, the J gene TRBJ2-1, with 12 bases lining up with TRBD2. The CDR3 is 15 amino acids. Germline assignment: CDR1 MDHEN and CDR2 SYDVKM. The V gene end was trimmed by 5 bases and the J gene end by 9 bases; junction bases not matched to a gene: 8. The CDR3 loop reads CASSNGLAGIREQFF. The CDR3 coding sequence is TGTGCCAGCAGTAATGGACTAGCGGGAATTCGTGAGCAGTTCTTC.

The chain joins TRBV27 to TRBJ2-1; the D gene is possibly TRBD2 (5 bases). The CDR3 sequence is 15 residues long. Trimming took 2 bases from V and 4 from J, leaving 12 bases between them. The germline V gene encodes CDR1 MNHEY and CDR2 SMNVEV (reference sequence). The CDR3 loop reads CASSLIGLAYNEQFF. Written as DNA, the CDR3 is TGTGCCAGCAGTTTAATTGGACTGGCATACAATGAGCAGTTCTTC.

This sequence joins TRBV14 and TRBJ2-2, with D possibly being TRBD1 (5 bases). Looked up from germline, CDR1 is SGHDN and CDR2 is FVKESK. Trimming shortened V by 2 bases and J by 7 bases, and 11 bases separated the two germline ends. The CDR3 sequence is 14 residues long. The CDR3, as DNA: TGTGCCAGCAGCCAACAGGGAATTGGCGGGGAGCTGTTTTTT. It codes for CASSQQGIGGELFF.

This chain uses TRBV5-4 with TRBJ1-2; D call uncertain. The CDR3 length is 14 residues. Germline loops: CDR1 SGHNT, CDR2 YYREEE (reference sequence). The V end was cut by 6 bases, the J end by 2 bases, with 14 bases between. The CDR3 loop is CASTFPGLNYGYTF. The CDR3 DNA reads as TGTGCCAGCACCTTCCCCGGGCTAAACTATGGCTACACCTTC.

This clone was detected only once. The chain carries TRBV11-1 and TRBJ2-7; TRBD2 aligns across 12 bases. V lost 5 bases to trimming and J lost 5 bases; unmatched junction nucleotides: 7. Germline CDR1 and CDR2: SGHAT and FQDESV (reference sequence). The CDR3 is 15 residues long. CDR3 residues: CASSRRLAGVHEQYF. CDR3 nucleotides: TGTGCCAGCAGCCGTCGACTAGCGGGAGTCCACGAGCAGTACTTC.

This chain links TRBV19 with TRBJ2-5, with TRBD1 identical over 9 bases. The J call may be faulty, since TRBJ2-7 better matches the DNA end. The CDR3 consists of 15 residues. Germline V gene data show CDR1 as LNHDA and CDR2 as SQIVND (reference sequence). CDR3 bases: TGTGCCAGTAGTACCTTAGGGACAGGGCACTACGAGCAGTACTTC. It codes for CASSTLGTGHYEQYF.

The V and J genes are TRBV25-1 and TRBJ1-1, with D possibly matching TRBD1 (6 bases). V was cut by 1 base and J by 0 bases, with 15 bases left in between. Germline CDR1 reads MGHDK; CDR2 reads SYGVNS. This CDR3 contains 17 residues. This CDR3 is CASSESRGDSMNTEAFF. The CDR3 DNA follows: TGTGCCAGCAGTGAATCGAGGGGGGATTCGATGAACACTGAAGCTTTCTTT.

The chain couples TRBV28 to TRBJ2-7; no reliable D call. Germline V CDR1 and CDR2: MDHEN, SYDVKM. Trimming took off 4 bases at V and 4 bases at J, with 14 bases between the two ends. The CDR3 extends over 14 amino acids. CDR3 DNA: TGTGCCAGCAGTTGGAGCGTCAGACTTTACGAGCAGTACTTC. This codes for CASSWSVRLYEQYF.

This chain links TRBV7-3 with TRBJ1-3; TRBD1 matches 10 bases. CDR3 length equals 15 residues. V lost 5 bases and J lost 4; bases outside the gene matches: 5. Germline CDR1 SGHTA, CDR2 FQGTGA. Here the CDR3 DNA reads TGTGCCAGCAGCACCGACAGGGGGCGAGGAAACACCATATATTTT. Translating gives CASSTDRGRGNTIYF.